Below are 6 T cell receptor beta chains sequenced from a single sample in a study of breast tumors, draining lymph nodes, adjacent tissues. Using its own MiXCR run on the multiplex PCR reads, TCRdb lists one record per CDR3 protein. The sample has tens of thousands of distinct CDR3 sequences; 60% to 75% are singletons. Sequenced sample: tumor-adjacent breast tissue. Every receptor here comes from a female donor with breast cancer. Some clones in this sample may be carry-over from other donors' samples.

This chain links TRBV5-1 with TRBJ2-1; 7 nucleotides align to TRBD2. This CDR3 region has 16 residues. CDR1 and CDR2 (germline): SGHRS, YFSETQ. Trimming removed 0 bases from V and 9 bases from J; junction bases left unmatched: 12. CDR3 amino acids: CASSLGGTGGGIEQFF. In DNA, the CDR3 is TGCGCCAGCAGCTTGGGTGGAACGGGAGGTGGAATTGAGCAGTTCTTC. The complete variable domain, with remaining parts taken from reference TRBV5-1 and TRBJ2-1, reads KAGVTQTPRYLIKTRGQQVTLSCSPISGHRSVSWYQQTPGQGLQFLFEYFSETQRNKGNFPGRFSGRQFSNSRSEMNVSTLELGDSALYLCASSLGGTGGGIEQFFGPGTRLTVL.

This clonotype was counted only a few times. The CDR3 here is CSARTGATNEKLFF. The CDR3 DNA reads as TGCAGTGCTAGAACCGGGGCAACTAATGAAAAACTGTTTTTT. This chain joins TRBV20-1 and TRBJ1-4; D not certain. The CDR3 is 14 amino acids. The germline V gene encodes CDR1 DFQATT and CDR2 SNEGSKA (reference sequence). Trimming shortened V by 2 bases and J by 0 bases, and 7 bases separated the two germline ends.

This clonotype was detected only a few times. Germline and junction disagree at one end, which may indicate a read error. The chain uses TRBV6-6 and TRBJ2-5; 7 bases are shared with TRBD1. From germline, CDR1 is MNHNY and CDR2 SVGAGI (reference sequence). This CDR3 is 16 amino acids long. The CDR3 nucleotides read TGTGCCACCAGTGATGGGCGCATCGGGACAGTCGAGACCCAGTACTTC. It specifies CATSDGRIGTVETQYF.

The rearrangement links TRBV12-3 or TRBV12-4 to TRBJ2-1, with TRBD2 matching 12 bases. CDR3 length equals 17 residues. The V segment lost 3 bases and the J segment 4 bases; nucleotides outside the gene matches: 7. The CDR3 DNA is TGTGCCAGCAGTTTTGGACTAGCGGGGAAAACTTACAATGAGCAGTTCTTC. Its translation: CASSFGLAGKTYNEQFF.

Judged by abundance, this clonotype is medium-sized. The V and J genes are TRBV2 and TRBJ1-2; D remains ambiguous. Germline CDR1 SNHLY, CDR2 FYNNEI. Deletions cut 7 bases from V and 3 bases from J, with 12 bases between. The CDR3 covers 13 residues. The CDR3 sequence is CASNAGNYYGYTF. CDR3 coding DNA: TGTGCCAGCAATGCGGGTAACTACTATGGCTACACCTTC.

As for this clonotype: A junction end diverges from the germline sequence, so it may reflect a read error. The chain employs TRBV20-1 and TRBJ1-6; 7 bases are a match to TRBD1. The germline gives CDR1 DFQATT, CDR2 SNEGSKA (reference sequence). The length of the CDR3 is 13 residues. CDR3 residues: CGANRDSNSPLHF. CDR3 coding DNA: TGCGGTGCTAACCGGGACAGTAATTCACCCCTCCACTTT.